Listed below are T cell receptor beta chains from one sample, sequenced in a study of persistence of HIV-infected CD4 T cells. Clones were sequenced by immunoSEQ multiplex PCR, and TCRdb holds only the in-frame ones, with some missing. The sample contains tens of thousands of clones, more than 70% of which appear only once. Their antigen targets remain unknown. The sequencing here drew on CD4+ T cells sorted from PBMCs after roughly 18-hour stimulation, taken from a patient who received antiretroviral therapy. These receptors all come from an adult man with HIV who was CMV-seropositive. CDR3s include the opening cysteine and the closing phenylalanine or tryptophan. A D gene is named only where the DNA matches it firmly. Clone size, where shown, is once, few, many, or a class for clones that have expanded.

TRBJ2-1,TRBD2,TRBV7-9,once,TGTGCCAGCAGTTTGGGACTAGCGGGGGGACGTTACAATGAGCAGTTCTTC,CASSLGLAGGRYNEQFF
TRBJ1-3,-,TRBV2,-,TGTGCCAGCAGTGCGACCGACGTCTTAGGGAGCTCTGGAAACACCATATATTTT,CASSATDVLGSSGNTIYF
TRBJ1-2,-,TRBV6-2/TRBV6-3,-,TGTGCCAGCAGTGCCCTCAGGGGATTCAACTATGGCTACACCTTC,CASSALRGFNYGYTF
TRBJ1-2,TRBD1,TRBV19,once,TGTGCCAGTAGTGACAGGGGGCTGGACTATGGCTACACCTTC,CASSDRGLDYGYTF
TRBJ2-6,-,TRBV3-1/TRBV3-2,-,TGTGCCAGCAGCCAAGATGGGGCAACGGGGGCCAACGTCCTGACTTTC,CASSQDGATGANVLTF
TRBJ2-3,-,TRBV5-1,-,TGCGCCAGCAGCGTCGTAGGTGACCCCACAGATACGCAGTATTTT,CASSVVGDPTDTQYF
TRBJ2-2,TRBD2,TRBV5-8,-,TGTGCCAGCAGCCCGGGACTAACCGGGGAGCTGTTTTTT,CASSPGLTGELFF
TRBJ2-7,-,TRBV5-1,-,TGCGCCAGCAGCCCGGATACTAGCTCCTACGAGCAGTACTTC,CASSPDTSSYEQYF
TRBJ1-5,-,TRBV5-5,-,TGTGCCAGCAGCTTGGGGGGGCAGCGGCCCCAGCATTTT,CASSLGGQRPQHF
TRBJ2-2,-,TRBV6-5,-,TGTGCCAGCATACGAATGAACACCGGGGAGCTGTTTTTT,CASIRMNTGELFF
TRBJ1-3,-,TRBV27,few,TGTGCCAGCAGTTTCTCATCGGACCTCCTGGGAAACACCATATATTTT,CASSFSSDLLGNTIYF
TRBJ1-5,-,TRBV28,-,TGTGCCAGCAGTTGGGGGGTTCCTCGGCAGCCCCAGCATTTT,CASSWGVPRQPQHF
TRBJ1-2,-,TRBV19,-,TGTGCCAGTAACCTACAAAGGGGCGGAGGCTACACCTTC,CASNLQRGGGYTF
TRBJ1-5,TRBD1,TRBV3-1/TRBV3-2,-,TGTGCCAGCAGCGACAGGGGAGGCAATCAGCCCCAGCATTTT,CASSDRGGNQPQHF
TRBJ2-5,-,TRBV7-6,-,TGTGCCAGCAGCTTGGGCCGGCAGGAGACCCAGTACTTC,CASSLGRQETQYF
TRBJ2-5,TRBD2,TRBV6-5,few,TGTGCCAGCAGTCCCCCGGGGGGGCGCCAAGAGACCCAGTACTTC,CASSPPGGRQETQYF
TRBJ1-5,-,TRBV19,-,TGTGCCAGTAGAGACGGGACACCCCTTTCTAATCAGCCCCAGCATTTT,CASRDGTPLSNQPQHF
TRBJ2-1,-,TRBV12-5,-,TGTGCTAGTGGTTTGCTTCAACCGGTGCTTTCCTACAATGAGCAGTTCTTC,CASGLLQPVLSYNEQFF
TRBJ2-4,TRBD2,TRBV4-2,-,TGTGCCAGCAGCCACGATCGGACTAGCGGGCGAGTCTCTCCAATAGCCAAAAACATTCAGTACTTC,CASSHDRTSGRVSPIAKNIQYF
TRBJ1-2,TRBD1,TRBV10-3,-,TGTGCCATCAGTGGGACAGGGACATACACCTTC,CAISGTGTYTF
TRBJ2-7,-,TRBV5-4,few,TGTGCCAGCAGCCCCGGGGGGGACAGTATGTACGAGCAGTACTTC,CASSPGGDSMYEQYF
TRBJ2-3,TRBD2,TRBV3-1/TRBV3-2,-,TGTGCCAGCAGCCAAGGGAAGACTAGCGGGGAAACGCAGTATTTT,CASSQGKTSGETQYF
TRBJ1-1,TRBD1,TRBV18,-,TGTGCCAGCTCACCACCAGAGGGGGCGTACACTGAAGCTTTCTTT,CASSPPEGAYTEAFF
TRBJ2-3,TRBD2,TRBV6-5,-,TGTGCTGCGGGGACTAGCGGGTCCACAGATACGCAGTATTTT,CAAGTSGSTDTQYF
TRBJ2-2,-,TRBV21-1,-,TGTGCCAGCAGCAAGGACCCCTCGGGGACCGGGGAGCTGTTTTTT,CASSKDPSGTGELFF
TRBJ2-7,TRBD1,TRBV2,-,TGTGCCAGCAGAGCCGGGACAGGGGGCAGAAACTCCTACGAGCAGTACTTC,CASRAGTGGRNSYEQYF
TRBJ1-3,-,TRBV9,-,TGTGCCAGCAGCGTATCAGGGGCTGGAAACACCATATATTTT,CASSVSGAGNTIYF
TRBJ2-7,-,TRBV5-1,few,TGCGCCAGCAGCTTGATTGACTCAAGGATCTACGAGCAGTACTTC,CASSLIDSRIYEQYF
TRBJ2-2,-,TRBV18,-,TGTGCCAGCTCACCCCCTCGAGGGACCGGGGAGCTGTTTTTT,CASSPPRGTGELFF
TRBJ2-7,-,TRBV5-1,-,TGCGCCAGCAGCTTGGAGTACACAGGTTGGGGGGACTACGAGCAGTACTTC,CASSLEYTGWGDYEQYF
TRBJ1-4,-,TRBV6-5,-,TGTGCCAGCAGGGGGCGCCATGAAAAACTGTTTTTT,CASRGRHEKLFF
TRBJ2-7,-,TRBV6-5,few,TGTGCCAGCAGTTCAACCCGGGACCACTACGAGCAGTACTTC,CASSSTRDHYEQYF
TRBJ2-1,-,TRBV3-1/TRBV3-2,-,TGTGCCAGCAGCCCCCTGGGCAGGGGGGAGGGTGAGCAGTTCTTC,CASSPLGRGEGEQFF
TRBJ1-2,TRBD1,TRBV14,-,TGTGCCACCTCCCAGGGGGCTAACTATGGCTACACCTTC,CATSQGANYGYTF
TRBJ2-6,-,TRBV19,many,TGTGCCAGTAGTATACTCACCTTACGAGGCTCTGGGGCCAACGTCCTGACTTTC,CASSILTLRGSGANVLTF
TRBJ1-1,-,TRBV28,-,TGTGCCAGCAGGGCCGGACTTTATCGTCGGGTAGGGAACACTGAAGCTTTCTTT,CASRAGLYRRVGNTEAFF
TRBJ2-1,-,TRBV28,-,TGTGCCAGCAGTAATCCCCTACTAAGCTACAATGAGCAGTTCTTC,CASSNPLLSYNEQFF
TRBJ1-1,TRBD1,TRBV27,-,TGTGCCAGCAGTTCCCTACAGGGGGTACCTGAAGCTTTCTTT,CASSSLQGVPEAFF
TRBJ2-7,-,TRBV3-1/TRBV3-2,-,TGTGCCAGCAGCCAAGGGCAGGGTATGTGGCAGTACTTC,CASSQGQGMWQYF
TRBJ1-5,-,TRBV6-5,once,TGTGCCAGCAGTTCGGGCTACCAGCCCCAGCATTTT,CASSSGYQPQHF
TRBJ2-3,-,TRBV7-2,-,TGTGCCAGCAGCCATAGGCCGGGGTTTGGAGATACGCAGTATTTT,CASSHRPGFGDTQYF
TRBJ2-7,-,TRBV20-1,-,TGCAGTGCTCACTTCTACGAGCAGTACTTC,CSAHFYEQYF